Sequencing of this T cell receptor beta chain was carried out in a study of cytomegalovirus exposure and HLA in healthy donors. General study points: Researchers reported in a later analysis that a missense DCLRE1C variant was tied to TCR beta V- and J-gene trimming.

As regards this clone: Antigen specificity is unknown.

The study ran its PCR with 60 Vbeta and 13 Jbeta primers. Sequenced by immunoSEQ multiplex PCR; TCRdb stores in-frame clones only, minus some. The table shows some 120,000 clones, with over 60% occurring only once. The CDR3 contains 13 residues. The V gene lost 6 bases and the J gene lost 6 bases, with 12 bases spanning the gap. Germline V gene sequence: CDR1 MRHNA, CDR2 SNTAGT. The sample comprised PBMCs. This receptor was obtained from a woman between 18 and 29 years old in good health and CMV-seropositive. This sequence joins TRBV6-4 and TRBJ2-1; tentative D call: TRBD2 (6 bases). The CDR3 here is CASRMGLCNEQFF. The CDR3 coding sequence is TGTGCCAGCAGGATGGGACTTTGCAATGAGCAGTTCTTC.